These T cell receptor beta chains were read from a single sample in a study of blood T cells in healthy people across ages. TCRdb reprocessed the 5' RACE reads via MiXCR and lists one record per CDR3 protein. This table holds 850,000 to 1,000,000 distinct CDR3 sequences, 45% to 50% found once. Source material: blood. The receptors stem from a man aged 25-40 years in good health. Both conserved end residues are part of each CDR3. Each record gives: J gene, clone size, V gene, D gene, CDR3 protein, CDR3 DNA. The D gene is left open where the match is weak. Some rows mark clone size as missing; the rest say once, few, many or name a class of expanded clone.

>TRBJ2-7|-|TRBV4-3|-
CASSQDLGTSYEQYF
TGCGCCAGCAGCCAAGATTTGGGGACCTCCTACGAGCAGTACTTC
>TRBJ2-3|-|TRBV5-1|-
CASSLSLADGYADTQYF
TGCGCCAGCAGCTTGAGTCTAGCAGACGGTTACGCAGATACGCAGTATTTT
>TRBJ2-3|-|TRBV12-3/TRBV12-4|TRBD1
CARSLVPGQGTDTQYF
TGTGCCAGAAGTTTAGTACCGGGACAGGGAACAGATACGCAGTATTTT
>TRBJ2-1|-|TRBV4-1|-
CASSQDSGTVYNEQFF
TGCGCCAGCAGCCAAGATAGCGGGACAGTGTACAATGAGCAGTTCTTC
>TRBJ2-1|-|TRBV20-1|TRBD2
CSARDAQSGGTPNEQFF
TGCAGTGCTAGAGACGCCCAGTCGGGGGGAACACCTAATGAGCAGTTCTTC
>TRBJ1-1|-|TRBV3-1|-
CASSQDPRTLRWNTEAFF
TGTGCCAGCAGCCAAGATCCTCGGACACTCCGTTGGAACACTGAAGCTTTCTTT
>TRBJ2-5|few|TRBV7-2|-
CASRRDRTQYF
TGTGCCAGCAGACGGGATCGGACCCAGTACTTC
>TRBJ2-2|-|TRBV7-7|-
CASSQYRDGELFF
TGTGCTAGCAGCCAGTACAGGGACGGGGAGCTGTTTTTT
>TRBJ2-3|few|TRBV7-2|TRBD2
CASRFTSGGDTQYF
TGTGCCAGCAGGTTTACTAGCGGGGGAGATACGCAGTATTTT
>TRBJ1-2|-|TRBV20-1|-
CSARNYGGDYGYTF
TGCAGTGCTAGGAATTATGGGGGCGACTATGGCTACACCTTC
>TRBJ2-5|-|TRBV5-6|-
CASSFSTGTAETQYF
TGTGCCAGCAGCTTTTCAACAGGGACCGCAGAGACCCAGTACTTC
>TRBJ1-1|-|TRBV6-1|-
CASSDLGRGTSEAFF
TGTGCCAGCAGTGACTTGGGGAGAGGCACATCTGAAGCTTTCTTT
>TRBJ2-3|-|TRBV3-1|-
CASSPVVEGSQYF
TGTGCCAGCAGCCCCGTTGTGGAGGGATCGCAGTATTTT
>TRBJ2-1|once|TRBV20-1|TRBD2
CSASGGSGYNEQFF
TGCAGTGCTAGCGGGGGGTCGGGCTACAATGAGCAGTTCTTC
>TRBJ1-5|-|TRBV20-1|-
CSASAGSQPQHF
TGCAGTGCTAGTGCCGGGAGTCAGCCCCAGCATTTT
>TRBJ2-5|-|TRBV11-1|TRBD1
CASSWGPGQPIQETQYF
TGTGCCAGCAGTTGGGGACCGGGACAGCCGATCCAAGAGACCCAGTACTTC
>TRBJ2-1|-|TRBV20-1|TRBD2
CSARSGDFNEQFF
TGCAGTGCTAGAAGCGGGGACTTCAATGAGCAGTTCTTC
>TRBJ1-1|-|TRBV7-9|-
CASSSPGHENTEAFF
TGTGCCAGCAGCTCCCCTGGACATGAGAACACTGAAGCTTTCTTT
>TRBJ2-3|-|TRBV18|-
CASRILDTQYF
TGTGCCAGCCGGATCCTAGATACGCAGTATTTT
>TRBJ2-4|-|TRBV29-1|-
CSVVSASRGKGNIQYF
TGCAGCGTTGTCTCTGCCTCTCGGGGGAAGGGAAACATTCAGTACTTC
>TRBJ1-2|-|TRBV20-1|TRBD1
CSARTGDRGYTF
TGCAGTGCTAGAACAGGGGATCGGGGCTACACCTTC
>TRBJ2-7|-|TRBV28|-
CANLPGGGFNSYEQYF
TGTGCCAACCTCCCCGGGGGCGGTTTTAATTCCTACGAGCAGTACTTC
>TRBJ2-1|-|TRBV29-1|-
CSVASDSSYEQFF
TGCAGCGTTGCTTCTGACAGCTCCTACGAGCAGTTCTTC
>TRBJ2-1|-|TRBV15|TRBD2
CATSRDLAGGSYNEQFF
TGTGCCACCAGCAGAGATCTAGCGGGGGGGTCATACAATGAGCAGTTCTTC
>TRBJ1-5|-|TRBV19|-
CASSNIGPNQPQHF
TGTGCCAGTAGTAACATTGGACCGAATCAGCCCCAGCATTTT
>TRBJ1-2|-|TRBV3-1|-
CASSQTGGGYTF
TGTGCCAGCAGCCAGACCGGGGGTGGCTACACCTTC
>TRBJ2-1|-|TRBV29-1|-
CSVDESNEQFF
TGCAGCGTTGATGAGTCCAATGAGCAGTTCTTC
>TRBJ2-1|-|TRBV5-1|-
CASSLETRNPGNEQFF
TGCGCCAGCAGCTTGGAGACTAGGAACCCTGGCAATGAGCAGTTCTTC
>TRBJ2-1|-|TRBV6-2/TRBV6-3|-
CASSYRTNGQFF
TGTGCCAGTAGTTATAGGACGAATGGGCAGTTCTTC
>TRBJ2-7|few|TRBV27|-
CASSLDYTYEQYF
TGTGCCAGCAGTTTAGATTACACCTACGAGCAGTACTTC
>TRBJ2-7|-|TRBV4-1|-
CASSQDSRVYEQYF
TGCGCCAGCAGCCAAGATTCGAGGGTCTACGAGCAGTACTTC
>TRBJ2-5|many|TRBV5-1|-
CASSPWGQAKETQYF
TGCGCCAGCAGCCCTTGGGGACAAGCAAAAGAGACCCAGTACTTC
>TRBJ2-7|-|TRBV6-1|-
CASSVADEIYEQYF
TGTGCCAGCAGTGTAGCGGATGAGATATACGAGCAGTACTTC
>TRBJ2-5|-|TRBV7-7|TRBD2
CASSLDRTSTYNEQYF
TGTGCTAGCAGCTTAGACCGGACTAGCACCTACAATGAGCAGTACTTC
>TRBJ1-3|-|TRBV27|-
CASSSLRRTGNTIYF
TGTGCCAGCAGTTCCCTCAGGCGCACGGGAAACACCATATATTTT
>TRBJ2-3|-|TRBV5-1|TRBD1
CASSHGQGGDTQYF
TGCGCCAGCAGCCACGGACAGGGAGGAGATACGCAGTATTTT
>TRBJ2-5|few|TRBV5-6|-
CASSPWRGPYQETQYF
TGTGCCAGCAGCCCGTGGAGGGGCCCGTACCAAGAGACCCAGTACTTC
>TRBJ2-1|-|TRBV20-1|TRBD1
CSATPTGVNEQFF
TGCAGTGCGACCCCTACAGGGGTAAATGAGCAGTTCTTC
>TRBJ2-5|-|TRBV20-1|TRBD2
CSAGGAGGLEETQYF
TGCAGTGCTGGGGGAGCGGGGGGGCTCGAGGAGACCCAGTACTTC
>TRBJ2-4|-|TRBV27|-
CASSFRETKNIQYF
TGTGCCAGCAGTTTTAGGGAAACCAAAAACATTCAGTACTTC
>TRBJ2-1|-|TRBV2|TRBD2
CASSENAQRGGNNEQFF
TGTGCCAGCAGTGAAAATGCCCAGCGGGGGGGAAACAATGAGCAGTTCTTC
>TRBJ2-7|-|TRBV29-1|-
CSAYEQYF
TGCAGCGCGTACGAGCAGTACTTC
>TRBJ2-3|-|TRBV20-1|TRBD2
CRLAENTDTQYF
TGCCGACTAGCGGAGAACACAGATACGCAGTATTTT
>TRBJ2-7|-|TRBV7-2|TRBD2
CASSLGLAAYEQYF
TGTGCCAGCAGCTTAGGGCTAGCGGCCTACGAGCAGTACTTC
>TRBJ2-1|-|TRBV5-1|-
CASSWASGEHNEQFF
TGCGCCAGCAGCTGGGCCTCTGGGGAACACAATGAGCAGTTCTTC
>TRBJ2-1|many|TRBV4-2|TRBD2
CASSQDSSGGYNEQFF
TGTGCCAGCAGCCAAGATTCTAGCGGGGGGTATAATGAGCAGTTCTTC
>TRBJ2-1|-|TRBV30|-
CAATSYNEQFF
TGTGCCGCAACCTCCTACAATGAGCAGTTCTTC